This TCR beta chain was retrieved from a study of T cell responses to AZD1222 COVID-19 vaccine (dated by TCRdb to 2020 to 2022). Notes on the research overall: AZD1222 recipients with second doses at about 4 weeks or about 12 weeks were pooled, because spike-specific TCR depth and breadth did not differ between schedules. TCR sequencing covered 230 or so trial participants: 200 to 210 given two doses of AZD1222 and approximately 25 given two doses of MenACWY control vaccine. Trial participants were enrolled by age into subgroups of 18-55, 56-69 and 70-plus years, and approximately 150, 30 and 60 TCR-sequenced participants, respectively, were included in these subgroups.

Note on this clone: The specificity of this receptor is unknown. No much larger clone exists at a distance of one base, and base qualities are not known.

Study-level results and caveats: Most participants were white British and females outnumbered males, and the authors suggested that clonal diversity may have been underestimated. Conclusions about previously exposed vaccinees are limited because only six or seven AZD1222 recipients were SARS-CoV-2 seropositive at baseline. After two AZD1222 doses, both the breadth and the depth of spike-specific TCRs were significantly higher than at day 0 and than in MenACWY recipients. In the small 56-69-year group, the increase in depth fell short of significance, most likely because of low power. Nearly half of unique spike-specific TCRs reportedly recognized epitopes outside regions mutated in the B.1.351 and B.1.1.7 variants. Vaccine-associated CD4 TCRs spanned the whole spike protein, with dominant responses in regions 160-218 and 743-854. Because no day 14 peak-response samples were available, the repertoires could be characterized only after the peak T cell response.

The time point label here, explained by the study, means: baseline before first vaccination. Vaccinee samples were obtained from the UK trials COV001 and COV002, which included a single-blind randomized controlled phase 2/3 trial of AZD1222 (ChAdOx1 nCoV-19) in healthy adults. For TCRbeta chain sequencing, PBMC samples from trial participants were taken at day 0 and at day 28 after the second dose. The CDR3 regions of human TCRbeta chains were analyzed by immunosequencing. On the authors' methods: Repertoire TCRs were matched against a reference library of SARS-CoV-2-specific TCRs generated with the MIRA antigen-specificity platform. Breadth was defined as the fraction of unique TCRs that were SARS-CoV-2-associated, and depth was defined as the fraction of total T cells that were SARS-CoV-2-associated. Using the MIRA data, each spike-specific TCR was assigned both to the spike region to which the TCR was reactive and to a CD4 or CD8 class. Log10-transformed breadth and depth values were compared by one-way ANOVA with Sidak's multiple comparisons tests. What TCRdb holds here is the immuneACCESS table cut down to in-frame rearrangements. Part of the clones is not present; checked against another copy, under half of the missing clones reflect an unresolved V gene, and the others are unexplained. V and J calls and clone size are those listed in that table; D and trimming were worked out from the DNA. The sample table contains about 120,000 clones; only one count was recorded for about 87% of them. The ten top clones hold 10% of the sample.

V is trimmed back by 4 bases and J by 3 bases, and the junction contains 6 bases that no gene match accounts for. Counted from cysteine to phenylalanine, this CDR3 has 14 amino acids. Just the 42-base CDR3 DNA is kept, in frame starting at base 1. CDR1 and CDR2 are read off the germline V gene as SGHRS and YFSETQ. The V gene is TRBV5-1 and the J gene is TRBJ2-7; TRBD1 fits 8 bases in the junction. The receptor was isolated from an adult in good health. This specimen consisted of peripheral blood, obtained on day 0 of AZD1222 vaccination. At the DNA level, the sequence is TGCGCCAGCAGCCCGTCGACAGGGGTCTACGAGCAGTACTTC. It translates to CASSPSTGVYEQYF.